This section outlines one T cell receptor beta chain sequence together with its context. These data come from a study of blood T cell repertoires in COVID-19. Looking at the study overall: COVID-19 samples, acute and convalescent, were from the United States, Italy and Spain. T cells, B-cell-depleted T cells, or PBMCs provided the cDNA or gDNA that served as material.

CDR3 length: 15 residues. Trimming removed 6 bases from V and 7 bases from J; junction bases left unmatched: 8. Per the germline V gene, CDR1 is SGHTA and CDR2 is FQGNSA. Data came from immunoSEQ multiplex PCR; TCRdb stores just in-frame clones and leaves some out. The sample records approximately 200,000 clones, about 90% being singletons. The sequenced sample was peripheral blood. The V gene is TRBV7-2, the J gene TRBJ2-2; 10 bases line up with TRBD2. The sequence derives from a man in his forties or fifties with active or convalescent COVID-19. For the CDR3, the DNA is TGTGCCAGCAGTCTGGGACTAGCGACGCACGGGGAGCTGTTTTTT. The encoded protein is CASSLGLATHGELFF.